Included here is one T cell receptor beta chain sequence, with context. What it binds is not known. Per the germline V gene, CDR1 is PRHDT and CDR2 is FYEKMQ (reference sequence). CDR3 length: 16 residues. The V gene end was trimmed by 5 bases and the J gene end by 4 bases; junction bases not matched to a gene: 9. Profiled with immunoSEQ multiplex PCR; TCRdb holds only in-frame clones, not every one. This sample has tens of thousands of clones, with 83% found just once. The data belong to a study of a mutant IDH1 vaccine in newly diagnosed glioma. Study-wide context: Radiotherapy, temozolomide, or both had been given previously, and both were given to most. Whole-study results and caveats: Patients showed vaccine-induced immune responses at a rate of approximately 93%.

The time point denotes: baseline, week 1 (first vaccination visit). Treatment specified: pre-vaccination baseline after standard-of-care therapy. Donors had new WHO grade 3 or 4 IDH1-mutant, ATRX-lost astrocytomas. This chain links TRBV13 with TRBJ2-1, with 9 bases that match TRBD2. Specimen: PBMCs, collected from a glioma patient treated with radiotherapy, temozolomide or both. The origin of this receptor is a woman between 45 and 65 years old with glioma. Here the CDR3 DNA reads TGTGCCAGCAGCCCCAGAGCGCGGGGGGGTTACAATGAGCAGTTCTTC. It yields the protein CASSPRARGGYNEQFF. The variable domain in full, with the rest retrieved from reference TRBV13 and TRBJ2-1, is AAGVIQSPRHLIKEKRETATLKCYPIPRHDTVYWYQQGPGQDPQFLISFYEKMQSDKGSIPDRFSAQQFSDYHSELNMSSLELGDSALYFCASSPRARGGYNEQFFGPGTRLTVL.